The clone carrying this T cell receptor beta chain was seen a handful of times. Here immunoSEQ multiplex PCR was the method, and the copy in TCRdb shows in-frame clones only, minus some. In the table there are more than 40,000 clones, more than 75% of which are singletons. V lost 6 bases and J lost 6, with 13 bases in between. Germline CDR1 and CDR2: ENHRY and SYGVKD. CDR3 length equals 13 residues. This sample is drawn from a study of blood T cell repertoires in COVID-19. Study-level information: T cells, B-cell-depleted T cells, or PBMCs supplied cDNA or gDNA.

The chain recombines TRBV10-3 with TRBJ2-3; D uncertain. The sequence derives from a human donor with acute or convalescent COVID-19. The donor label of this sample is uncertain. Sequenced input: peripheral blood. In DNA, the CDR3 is TGTGCCATCAGATCTGACTCCGTTGATACGCAGTATTTT. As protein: CAIRSDSVDTQYF.